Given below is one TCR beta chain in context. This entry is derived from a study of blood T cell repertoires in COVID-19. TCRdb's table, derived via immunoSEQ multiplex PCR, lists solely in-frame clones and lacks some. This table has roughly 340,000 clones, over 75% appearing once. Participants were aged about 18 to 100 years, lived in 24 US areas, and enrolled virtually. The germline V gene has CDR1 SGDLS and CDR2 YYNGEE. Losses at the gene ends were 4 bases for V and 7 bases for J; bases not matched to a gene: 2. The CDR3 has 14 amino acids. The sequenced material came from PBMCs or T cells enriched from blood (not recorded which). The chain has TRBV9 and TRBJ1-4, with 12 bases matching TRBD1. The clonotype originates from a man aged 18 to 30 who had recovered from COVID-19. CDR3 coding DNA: TGTGCCAGCAGCCGGGACAGGGGGCTTGAAAAACTGTTTTTT. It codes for CASSRDRGLEKLFF.